The 25 T cell receptor beta chains reported below all come from one sample, sequenced in a study of human T cells and chemical hapten exposure. Sample treatment: therapeutic diphenylcyclopropenone sensitization with weekly scalp DPC. For the library, individual cDNA molecules each received unique molecular identifiers. TCRdb reanalysed the reads using MiXCR and keeps one entry per CDR3 protein. Of about 290 distinct CDR3 sequences listed, around 49% are singletons. Sequenced material: whole blood, taken before DPC sensitization or 2, 6, or about 24 weeks after (not recorded which). The receptors here all came from an adult with alopecia areata. Some clones in this sample may be carry-over from other donors' samples. This table probably holds off-target reads from a library built for another chain.

This clonotype was detected only a few times. The rearrangement joins TRBV27 to TRBJ2-7; 7 positions match TRBD1. With 3 bases clipped from V and 5 bases from J, the junction kept 16 bases outside the gene matches. CDR1 and CDR2 (germline): MNHEY, SMNVEV (reference sequence). The CDR3 extends over 17 amino acids. CDR3 region: CASSFRVRGQRPDEQYF. The CDR3 DNA sequence: TGTGCCAGCAGTTTCAGGGTTCGGGGACAGAGGCCAGACGAGCAGTACTTC.

The chain joins TRBV21-1 to TRBJ2-4; the table calls TRBD2, which could not be checked here. TRBV21-1 is annotated as a pseudogene. CDR3 length: 14 residues. The CDR3 DNA reads as TGTGCCAGCCTATGTGTGAGGGTCAAAAACATTCAGTACTTC. Its protein is CASLCVRVKNIQYF.

The chain uses TRBV5-1 and TRBJ2-7, with 8 bases aligning to TRBD1. Germline V gene data show CDR1 as SGHRS and CDR2 as YFSETQ. Losses at the gene ends were 4 bases for V and 3 bases for J; bases not matched to a gene: 6. CDR3 length: 14 amino acids. CDR3 in amino acids: CASSRGDRNYEQYF. The CDR3 DNA sequence: TGCGCCAGCAGCCGAGGGGACAGGAACTACGAGCAGTACTTC.

The V and J genes are TRBV9 and TRBJ2-7; D not resolved. V was clipped by 0 bases and J by 0 bases, with 7 bases between them. Germline CDR1 reads SGDLS; CDR2 reads YYNGEE. This CDR3 has 14 amino acids. DNA for the CDR3: TGTGCCAGCAGCGTAGCCTCCAGCTCCTACGAGCAGTACTTC. Translating it yields CASSVASSSYEQYF.

This rearrangement joins TRBV29-1 to TRBJ2-5; unclear D gene. V lost 7 bases and J lost 0, with 15 bases in between. The CDR3 is 14 residues long. Germline V CDR1 and CDR2: SQVTM, ANQGSEA. The CDR3 loop reads CSARRPRDQETQYF. The CDR3 DNA follows: TGCAGCGCGCGCCGACCACGGGACCAAGAGACCCAGTACTTC.

The sample holds a few counts of this clonotype. This chain uses TRBV6-5 with TRBJ2-1, with 7 nucleotides matching TRBD1. Germline CDR1 MNHEY, CDR2 SVGAGI. V trimming: 2 bases; J trimming: 2 bases; junction bases outside the gene matches: 0. The CDR3 is made up of 14 amino acids. CDR3 region: CASSYGQAYNEQFF. In nucleotides, the CDR3 is TGTGCCAGCAGTTACGGACAGGCCTACAATGAGCAGTTCTTC.

Details on this clonotype: Its ends do not fully match the called genes, so a read error is possible. The V gene is TRBV12-3 or TRBV12-4, the J gene TRBJ2-6, with D possibly matching TRBD2 (5 bases). This CDR3 is built from 14 residues. This CDR3 reads CASSVASGANVLTF. CDR3 coding DNA: TGTGCCAGCAGTGTAGCGTCCGGGGCCAACGTCCTGACTTTC.

This clonotype is hyperexpanded within its sample. The chain combines TRBV24-1 with TRBJ2-3, with D maybe TRBD1 (6 bases). The CDR3 totals 14 residues. The germline gives CDR1 KGHDR, CDR2 SFDVKD. Trimming removed 7 bases at V and 2 bases at J, with 12 bases between. Written as DNA, the CDR3 is TGTGCCACCAGCTGGGACACCTACACAGATACGCAGTATTTT. This translates into CATSWDTYTDTQYF.

This clonotype has more than one count but fewer than ten. This chain uses TRBV7-9 with TRBJ2-7; no clear D. Germline assignment: CDR1 SEHNR and CDR2 FQNEAQ (reference sequence). The CDR3 has 13 residues. Trimming left V 5 bases short and J 1 base short, with 9 bases between. The CDR3 DNA reads TGTGCCAGCAGCCGCGCAGATTCCTACGAGCAGTACTTC. It yields the protein CASSRADSYEQYF.

A few counts support this clonotype. V gene TRBV24-1 combines with J gene TRBJ2-1, with D perhaps assigned TRBD1 or TRBD2 (6 bases each). This CDR3 region has 15 residues. V was clipped by 7 bases and J by 4 bases, with 16 bases between them. Germline V gives CDR1 KGHDR, CDR2 SFDVKD. CDR3 amino acids: CATRGRGESYNEQFF. The CDR3 DNA reads TGTGCCACCAGGGGTAGGGGGGAGAGTTACAATGAGCAGTTCTTC.

The gene calls are TRBV11-2 and TRBJ2-7; the D gene is possibly TRBD2 (5 bases). This CDR3 region has 13 residues. Germline CDR1 and CDR2: SGHAT and FQNNGV. Trimming shortened V by 5 bases and J by 2 bases, and 10 bases separated the two germline ends. CDR3 DNA: TGTGCCAGCAGCCTGGCGGGCGCCTACGAGCAGTACTTC. Translating it yields CASSLAGAYEQYF.

This clonotype was counted between two and nine times. The chain recombines TRBV14 with TRBJ2-4; possible D gene TRBD1, 6 bases. The CDR3 consists of 17 residues. CDR1 SGHDN and CDR2 FVKESK come from the germline V gene. V was trimmed by 1 base and J by 7 bases, leaving 20 bases between them. CDR3 loop: CASSQGGRSLVGNIQYF. The CDR3 DNA is TGTGCCAGCAGCCAAGGGGGGCGCTCCCTCGTCGGGAACATTCAGTACTTC.

The V call is TRBV30, the J call TRBJ2-7; no reliable D call. With 7 bases removed from V and 0 bases from J, the gap between germline ends came to 10 bases. CDR3 length: 12 amino acids. Germline CDR1 and CDR2: GTSNPN and SVGIG (reference sequence). Written as DNA, the CDR3 is TGTGCCTTCCTGGACCACTCCTACGAGCAGTACTTC. Translating gives CAFLDHSYEQYF. Drawing the rest from reference TRBV30 and TRBJ2-7, the complete variable domain is SQTIHQWPATLVQPVGSPLSLECTVEGTSNPNLYWYRQAAGRGLQLLFYSVGIGQISSEVPQNLSASRPQDRQFILSSKKLLLSDSGFYLCAFLDHSYEQYFGPGTRLTVT.

The chain employs TRBV28 and TRBJ1-6; TRBD1 matches 9 bases. Germline V gives CDR1 MDHEN, CDR2 SYDVKM. V was pared by 3 bases and J by 10 bases, with 10 bases of the junction left unmatched. The CDR3 is 16 residues long. For the CDR3, the DNA is TGTGCCAGCAGTTTTTTCTCCGGGACAGGGCTATCACCCCTCCACTTT. This gives the protein CASSFFSGTGLSPLHF.

There are a few counts of this clonotype. V and J are TRBV7-9 and TRBJ2-7; D remains ambiguous. Germline assignment: CDR1 SEHNR and CDR2 FQNEAQ (reference sequence). Trimming pared 5 bases from V and 2 bases from J, leaving 13 bases between. The CDR3 sequence is 14 residues long. The CDR3 here is CASSEGLNAYEQYF. The CDR3 region has the DNA TGTGCCAGCAGCGAAGGGTTAAACGCCTACGAGCAGTACTTC.

The chain combines TRBV5-1 with TRBJ1-6, with D maybe TRBD1 (5 bases). The CDR3 covers 14 residues. Germline V gene data show CDR1 as SGHRS and CDR2 as YFSETQ. V shed 0 bases and J shed 10 bases, with 11 bases lying between them. CDR3 loop: CASSLGQGNSPLHF. For the CDR3, the DNA is TGCGCCAGCAGCTTGGGGCAGGGAAACTCACCCCTCCACTTT. Full variable domain (rest looked up from reference TRBV5-1 and TRBJ1-6): KAGVTQTPRYLIKTRGQQVTLSCSPISGHRSVSWYQQTPGQGLQFLFEYFSETQRNKGNFPGRFSGRQFSNSRSEMNVSTLELGDSALYLCASSLGQGNSPLHFGNGTRLTVT.

A few counts support this clonotype. Its ends do not fully match the called genes, so a read error is possible. The rearrangement links TRBV6-6 to TRBJ1-1; D perhaps matches TRBD1 (5 bases). The CDR3 is 14 residues long. The germline CDR1 and CDR2 sequences are MNHNY and SVGAGI (reference sequence). The CDR3 here is CATSITPGFTEAFF. The CDR3 nucleotides are TGTGCCACCAGTATAACCCCAGGGTTCACTGAAGCTTTCTTT.

This chain links TRBV12-3 or TRBV12-4 with TRBJ2-1, with 8 bases matching TRBD1. V shed 2 bases and J 9 bases; nucleotides not matched to a gene: 3. The CDR3 sequence is 13 residues long. The CDR3 loop reads CASSLNRGTEQFF. The DNA of the CDR3 is TGTGCCAGCAGTTTAAACAGGGGGACTGAGCAGTTCTTC.

The chain uses TRBV28 and TRBJ2-2; D is uncertain. CDR3 length: 13 residues. V shed 5 bases and J shed 7 bases, with 11 bases lying between them. Germline lookup yields CDR1 MDHEN and CDR2 SYDVKM. Written as DNA, the CDR3 is TGTGCCAGCAGTCCCCCGGATGGCGGGGAGCTGTTTTTT. It is translated as CASSPPDGGELFF.

This clonotype is large (0.1 to 1%). The rearrangement links TRBV24-1 to TRBJ2-5; 8 bases agree with TRBD2. Trimming cost V 5 bases and J 4 bases; bases outside gene matches: 8. The CDR3 runs to 15 residues. Per the germline V gene, CDR1 is KGHDR and CDR2 is SFDVKD. CDR3 sequence reads: CATSAPSGRGETQYF. In DNA, the CDR3 is TGTGCCACCAGTGCCCCGAGCGGGAGAGGAGAGACCCAGTACTTC.

This chain uses TRBV28 with TRBJ2-3; D might be TRBD1 or TRBD2, each matching 5 bases. Trimming cost V 6 bases and J 2 bases, with 15 bases left between them. CDR1 and CDR2 from the germline V gene are MDHEN and SYDVKM. The CDR3 extends over 15 amino acids. CDR3 in amino acids: CASSPGTDHTDTQYF. DNA of the CDR3: TGTGCCAGCAGCCCGGGGACGGACCACACAGATACGCAGTATTTT.

The rearrangement uses TRBV5-5 and TRBJ1-2, with 7 bases lining up with TRBD1. The CDR3 has 19 amino acids. V lost 1 base and J lost 2; bases outside the gene matches: 17. CDR1 SGHKS and CDR2 YYEKEE come from the germline V gene (reference sequence). DNA of the CDR3: TGTGCCAGCAGCTTGAACCTCCGGGGACAGCCACCCGAAAACTATGGCTACACCTTC. Translation gives CASSLNLRGQPPENYGYTF.

The chain uses TRBV5-4 and TRBJ2-7; D is unresolved. The CDR3 length is 12 residues. The germline CDR1 and CDR2 sequences are SGHNT and YYREEE (reference sequence). Deletions cut 4 bases from V and 0 bases from J, with 5 bases between. CDR3 sequence (DNA): TGTGCCAGCAGCAGGGACTCCTACGAGCAGTACTTC. Translation gives CASSRDSYEQYF.

The chain uses TRBV5-5 and TRBJ1-4; the match to TRBD1 covers 7 bases. After removal of 0 bases from V and 0 bases from J, the junction contained 2 bases not matched to a gene. CDR1 is SGHKS and CDR2 is YYEKEE in the germline V gene (reference sequence). The CDR3 is made up of 16 amino acids. The CDR3 spells CASSLGDSATNEKLFF. CDR3 in DNA: TGTGCCAGCAGCTTGGGGGACAGCGCAACTAATGAAAAACTGTTTTTT.

This clonotype was counted once. V and J are TRBV5-6 and TRBJ2-7, with D possibly being TRBD2 (6 bases). Deletions cut 1 base from V and 6 bases from J, with 17 bases between. This CDR3 region has 15 residues. Germline V lookup: CDR1 SGHDT, CDR2 YYEEEE. In nucleotides, the CDR3 is TGTGCCAGCAGCTTGACAACATCGGGGGAGAGCGAGCAGTACTTC. It is translated as CASSLTTSGESEQYF.